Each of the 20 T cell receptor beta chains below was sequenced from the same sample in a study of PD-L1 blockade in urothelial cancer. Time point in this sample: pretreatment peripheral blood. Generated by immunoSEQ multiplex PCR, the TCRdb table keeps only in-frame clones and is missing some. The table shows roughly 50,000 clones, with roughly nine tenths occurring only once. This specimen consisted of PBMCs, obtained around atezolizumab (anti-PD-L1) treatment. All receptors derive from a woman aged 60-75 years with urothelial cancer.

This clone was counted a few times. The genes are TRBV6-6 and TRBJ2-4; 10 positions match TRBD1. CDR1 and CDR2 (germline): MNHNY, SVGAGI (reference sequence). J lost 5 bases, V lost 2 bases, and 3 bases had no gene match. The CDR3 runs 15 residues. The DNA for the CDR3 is TGTGCCAGCAGTTACGCCGGACAGGGGGAAAACATTCAGTACTTC. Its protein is CASSYAGQGENIQYF.

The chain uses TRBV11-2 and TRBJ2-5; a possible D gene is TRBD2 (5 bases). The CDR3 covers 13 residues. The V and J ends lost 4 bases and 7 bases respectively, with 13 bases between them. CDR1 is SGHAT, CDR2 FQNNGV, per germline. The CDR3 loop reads CASSSDSRGTQYF. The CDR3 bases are TGTGCCAGCAGCTCGGACTCCCGCGGGACCCAGTACTTC.

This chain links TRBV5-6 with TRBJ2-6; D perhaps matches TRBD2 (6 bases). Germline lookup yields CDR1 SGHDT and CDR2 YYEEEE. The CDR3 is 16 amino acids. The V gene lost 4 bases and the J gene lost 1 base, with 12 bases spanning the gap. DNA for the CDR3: TGTGCCAGCAGCCTGTCGGGGACTTCTGGGGCCAACGTCCTGACTTTC. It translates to CASSLSGTSGANVLTF.

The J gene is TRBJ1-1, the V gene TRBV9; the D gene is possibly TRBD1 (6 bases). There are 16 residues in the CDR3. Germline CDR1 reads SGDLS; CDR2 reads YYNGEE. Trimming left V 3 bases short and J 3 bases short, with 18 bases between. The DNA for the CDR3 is TGTGCCAGCAGCGCTAGACCCGGGACAAGACACACTGAAGCTTTCTTT. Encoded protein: CASSARPGTRHTEAFF.

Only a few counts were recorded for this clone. The CDR3 protein is CASSSWTGDNTEAFF. DNA of the CDR3: TGTGCCAGTAGTAGTTGGACAGGGGACAACACTGAAGCTTTCTTT. V gene TRBV19 combines with J gene TRBJ1-1, with 9 bases lining up with TRBD1. The CDR3 is made up of 15 amino acids. The V and J ends lost 4 bases and 2 bases, in that order; junction bases with no gene match: 5. Germline V gene data show CDR1 as LNHDA and CDR2 as SQIVND (reference sequence).

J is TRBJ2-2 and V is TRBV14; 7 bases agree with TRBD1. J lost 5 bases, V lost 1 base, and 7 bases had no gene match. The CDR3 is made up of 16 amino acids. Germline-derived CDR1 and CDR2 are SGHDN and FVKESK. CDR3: CASSQGTGVGTGELFF. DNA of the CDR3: TGTGCCAGCAGCCAAGGGACAGGAGTTGGAACCGGGGAGCTGTTTTTT.

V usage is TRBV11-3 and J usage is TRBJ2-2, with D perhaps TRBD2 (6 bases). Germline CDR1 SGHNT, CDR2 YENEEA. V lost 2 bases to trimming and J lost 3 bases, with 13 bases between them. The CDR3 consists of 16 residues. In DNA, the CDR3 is TGTGCCAGCAGCTTATATGGAACGGGGGACACCGGGGAGCTGTTTTTT. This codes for CASSLYGTGDTGELFF.

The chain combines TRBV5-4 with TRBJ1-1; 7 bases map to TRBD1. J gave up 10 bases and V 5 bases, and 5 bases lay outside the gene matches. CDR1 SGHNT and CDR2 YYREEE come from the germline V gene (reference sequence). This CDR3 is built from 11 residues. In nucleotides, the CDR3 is TGTGCCAGCAGATACGGGACAGCAGCTTTCTTT. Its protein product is CASRYGTAAFF.

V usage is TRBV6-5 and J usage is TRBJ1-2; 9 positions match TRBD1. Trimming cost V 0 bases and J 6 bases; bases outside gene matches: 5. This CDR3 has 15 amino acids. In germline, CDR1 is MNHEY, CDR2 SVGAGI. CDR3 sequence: CASSYSGQGRNGYTF. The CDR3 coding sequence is TGTGCCAGCAGTTACTCCGGACAGGGGAGGAATGGCTACACCTTC.

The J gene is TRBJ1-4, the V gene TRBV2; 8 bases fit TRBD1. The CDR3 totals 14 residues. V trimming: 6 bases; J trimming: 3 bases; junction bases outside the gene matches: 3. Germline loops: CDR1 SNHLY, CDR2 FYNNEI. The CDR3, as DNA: TGTGCCAGCAGCTGGACAGGGCCTAATGAAAAACTGTTTTTT. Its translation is CASSWTGPNEKLFF.

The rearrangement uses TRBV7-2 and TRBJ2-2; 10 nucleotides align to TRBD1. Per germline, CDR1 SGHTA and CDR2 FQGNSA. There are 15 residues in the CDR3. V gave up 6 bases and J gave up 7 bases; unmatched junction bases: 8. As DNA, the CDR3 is TGTGCCAGCAGGACCGGGACAGGGGTAATCGGGGAGCTGTTTTTT. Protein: CASRTGTGVIGELFF. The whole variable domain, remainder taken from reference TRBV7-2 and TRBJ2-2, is GAGVSQSPSNKVTEKGKDVELRCDPISGHTALYWYRQSLGQGLEFLIYFQGNSAPDKSGLPSDRFSAERTGGSVSTLTIQRTQQEDSAVYLCASRTGTGVIGELFFGEGSRLTVL.

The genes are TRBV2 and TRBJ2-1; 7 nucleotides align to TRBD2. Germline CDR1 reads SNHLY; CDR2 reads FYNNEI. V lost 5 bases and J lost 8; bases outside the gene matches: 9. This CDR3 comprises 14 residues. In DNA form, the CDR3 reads TGTGCCAGCAGTCTTCTGAGGGGAGGGTATGAGCAGTTCTTC. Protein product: CASSLLRGGYEQFF.

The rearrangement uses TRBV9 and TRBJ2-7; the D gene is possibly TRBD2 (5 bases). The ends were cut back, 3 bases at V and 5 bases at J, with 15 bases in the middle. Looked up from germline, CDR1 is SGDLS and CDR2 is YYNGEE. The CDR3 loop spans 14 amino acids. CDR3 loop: CASSGTPAPHEQYF. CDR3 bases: TGTGCCAGCAGCGGGACTCCCGCTCCCCACGAGCAGTACTTC.

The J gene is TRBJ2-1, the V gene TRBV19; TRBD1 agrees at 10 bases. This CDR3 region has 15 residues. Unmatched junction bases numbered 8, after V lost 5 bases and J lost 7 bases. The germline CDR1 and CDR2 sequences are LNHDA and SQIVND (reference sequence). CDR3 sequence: CASSGPGQGFNEQFF. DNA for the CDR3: TGTGCCAGTAGTGGTCCGGGACAGGGGTTTAATGAGCAGTTCTTC.

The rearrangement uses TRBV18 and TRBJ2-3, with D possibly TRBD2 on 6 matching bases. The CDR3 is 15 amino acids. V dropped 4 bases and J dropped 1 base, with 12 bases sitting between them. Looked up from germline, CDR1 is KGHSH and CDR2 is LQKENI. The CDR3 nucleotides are TGTGCCAGCTCACGACTAGACCCGCGCACAGATACGCAGTATTTT. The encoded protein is CASSRLDPRTDTQYF.

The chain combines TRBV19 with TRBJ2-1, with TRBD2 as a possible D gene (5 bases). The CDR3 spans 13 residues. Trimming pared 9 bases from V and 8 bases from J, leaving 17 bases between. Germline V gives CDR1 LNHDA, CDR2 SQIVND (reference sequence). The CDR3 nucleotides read TGTGCCAGCCGGGATACAAAGGGCGATGAGCAGTTCTTC. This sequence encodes CASRDTKGDEQFF.

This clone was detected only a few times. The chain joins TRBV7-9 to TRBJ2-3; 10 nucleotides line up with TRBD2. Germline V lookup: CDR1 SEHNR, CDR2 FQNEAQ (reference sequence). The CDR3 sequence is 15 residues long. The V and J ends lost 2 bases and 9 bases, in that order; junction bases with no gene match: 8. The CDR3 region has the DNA TGTGCCAGCAGCTTATCTAGCGGGAGCCTCGGGACGCAGTATTTT. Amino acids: CASSLSSGSLGTQYF.

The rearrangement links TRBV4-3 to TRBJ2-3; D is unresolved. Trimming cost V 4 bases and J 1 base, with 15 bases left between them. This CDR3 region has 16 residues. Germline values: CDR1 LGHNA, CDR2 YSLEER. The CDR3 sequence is CASSRVVQVGTDTQYF. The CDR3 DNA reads TGCGCCAGCAGCCGGGTGGTGCAGGTAGGCACAGATACGCAGTATTTT.

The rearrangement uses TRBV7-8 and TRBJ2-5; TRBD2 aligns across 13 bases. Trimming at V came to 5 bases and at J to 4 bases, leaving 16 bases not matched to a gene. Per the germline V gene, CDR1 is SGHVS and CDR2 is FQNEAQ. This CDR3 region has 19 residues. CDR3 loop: CASSLIIAGLAGDRETQYF. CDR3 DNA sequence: TGTGCCAGCAGCCTAATAATAGCTGGACTAGCGGGAGACCGAGAGACCCAGTACTTC.

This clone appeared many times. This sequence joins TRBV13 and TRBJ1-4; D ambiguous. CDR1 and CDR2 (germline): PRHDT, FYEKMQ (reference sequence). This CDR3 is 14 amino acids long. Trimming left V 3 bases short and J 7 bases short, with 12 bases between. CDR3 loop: CASSFWQFPEKLFF. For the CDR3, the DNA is TGTGCCAGCAGCTTCTGGCAGTTCCCTGAAAAACTGTTTTTT.